Here is one TCR beta chain with its context. The CDR3 runs to 15 residues. With 1 base removed from V and 4 bases from J, the gap between germline ends came to 11 bases. The germline V gene encodes CDR1 LGHNT and CDR2 FRNRAP. The record originates from a study of blood T cell repertoires in COVID-19. Study-level information: From T cells, B-cell-depleted T cells, or PBMCs came the material, which was cDNA or gDNA.

Participants were aged roughly 18 to 90 years, lived in roughly 23 US areas, and enrolled virtually. Original processing notes: Amplifying reference gene primers gave estimates of nucleated cell counts. Repertoires were generated with immunoSEQ multiplex PCR, while TCRdb's copy carries only in-frame clones and drops some. The DNA gave D and trimming, while V, J and clone size come from that table. The table has roughly 250,000 clones, 88% seen once. The receptor comes from a woman between 40 and 55 years old with acute COVID-19. The sample consisted of PBMCs or T cells enriched from blood (not recorded which). V is TRBV12-5 and J is TRBJ1-5; D is unresolved. This CDR3 reads CASGLEGGPNQPQHF. CDR3 DNA: TGTGCTAGTGGTTTGGAAGGAGGGCCGAATCAGCCCCAGCATTTT.